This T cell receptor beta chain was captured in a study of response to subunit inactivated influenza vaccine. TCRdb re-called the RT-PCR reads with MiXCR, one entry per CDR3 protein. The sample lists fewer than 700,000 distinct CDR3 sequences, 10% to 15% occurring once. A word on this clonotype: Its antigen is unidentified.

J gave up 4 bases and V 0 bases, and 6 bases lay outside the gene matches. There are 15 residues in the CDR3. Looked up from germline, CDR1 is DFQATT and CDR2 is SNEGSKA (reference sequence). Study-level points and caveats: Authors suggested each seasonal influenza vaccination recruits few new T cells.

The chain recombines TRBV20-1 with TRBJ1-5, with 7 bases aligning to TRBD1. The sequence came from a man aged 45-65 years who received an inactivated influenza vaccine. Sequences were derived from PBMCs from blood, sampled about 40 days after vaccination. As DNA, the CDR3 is TGCAGTGCTAGAGACCCAGGGGGTGAGAATCAGCCCCAGCATTTT. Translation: CSARDPGGENQPQHF.